The 12 T cell receptor beta chains below come from one sample, sequenced in a study of T cells in Graves' hyperthyroidism and ophthalmopathy. Authors of the study amplified TCR beta CDR3 regions from RNA transcripts. HTBI primers were employed in a first-round RT-PCR of the TCR CDR3. MiXCR, run by TCRdb on the multiplex PCR reads, gives a single entry per CDR3 protein. This table holds 700,000 to 850,000 distinct CDR3 sequences, approximately 36% found once. The specimen sequenced was blood. These receptor sequences come from a woman aged 40 to 49 with Graves' hyperthyroidism.

This chain joins TRBV6-1 and TRBJ1-4; the D gene is possibly TRBD1 (5 bases). Germline V CDR1 and CDR2: MNHNS, SASEGT. There are 13 residues in the CDR3. V was pared by 8 bases and J by 8 bases, with 15 bases between. The CDR3 region has the DNA TGTGCCAGCTCACCAGTAGGGACCGAAAAACTGTTTTTT. This codes for CASSPVGTEKLFF.

This clonotype showed up just a few times. The chain joins TRBV6-5 to TRBJ1-1; D gene unclear. The V gene's germline CDR1 is MNHEY and CDR2 SVGAGI. This CDR3 region has 14 residues. V was trimmed by 7 bases and J by 1 base, leaving 13 bases between them. The CDR3 spells CASTLLAGNTEAFF. The CDR3 DNA reads as TGTGCCAGCACTTTGTTGGCAGGGAACACTGAAGCTTTCTTT.

This clonotype occurred many times. The chain is built from TRBV20-1 and TRBJ2-5; TRBD2 matches at 7 bases. This CDR3 has 14 amino acids. Per germline, CDR1 DFQATT and CDR2 SNEGSKA (reference sequence). The ends lost 2 bases at V and 3 bases at J; junction bases unmatched: 6. The CDR3 sequence is CSARSSGLEETQYF. The CDR3 bases are TGCAGTGCTAGATCCTCAGGACTAGAAGAGACCCAGTACTTC.

Only a few counts were recorded for this clonotype. Given a much more abundant clone one base away, this may be a read error. This sequence joins TRBV28 and TRBJ1-5; D might be TRBD1 (5 bases). CDR3 length: 15 residues. Germline V lookup: CDR1 MDHEN, CDR2 SYDVKM. The V and J ends lost 4 bases and 6 bases respectively, with 16 bases between them. DNA for the CDR3: TGTGCCAGCAGTTCCCCACCACAGGAGGGTCAGCCCCAGCATTTT. Protein: CASSSPPQEGQPQHF.

The chain has TRBV2 and TRBJ1-5; no reliable D call. V was shortened by 7 bases and J by 10 bases, with 14 bases between the two germline ends. From germline, CDR1 is SNHLY and CDR2 FYNNEI. CDR3 length equals 12 residues. The CDR3 loop reads CASTGGSAPQHF. The CDR3 DNA follows: TGTGCCAGCACAGGAGGGTCCGCACCCCAGCATTTT.

This CDR3 reads CAWTTGVVETQYF. In DNA, the CDR3 is TGTGCCTGGACTACGGGAGTGGTAGAGACCCAGTACTTC. The chain has TRBV30 and TRBJ2-5; the D gene is possibly TRBD2 (6 bases). V gave up 4 bases and J gave up 4 bases, with 13 bases separating them. Germline lookup yields CDR1 GTSNPN and CDR2 SVGIG (reference sequence). The length of the CDR3 is 13 residues.

This clonotype has just a few counts. CDR3 nucleotide sequence: TGTGCCAGCAGCCGTACGACAGGGGCCTACGAGCAGTACTTC. Residues: CASSRTTGAYEQYF. This chain uses TRBV6-5 with TRBJ2-7; 8 bases agree with TRBD1. Trimming cost V 6 bases and J 2 bases; bases outside gene matches: 6. Germline CDR1 reads MNHEY; CDR2 reads SVGAGI. The CDR3 extends over 14 amino acids.

In its sample, this clonotype was seen many times. V gene TRBV5-6 combines with J gene TRBJ1-5; D gene unclear. The CDR3 length is 17 residues. Germline CDR1 reads SGHDT; CDR2 reads YYEEEE. Trimming stripped 5 bases from V and 5 bases from J, with 23 bases between. CDR3 in amino acids: CASSSGRLGLPHQPQHF. The DNA of the CDR3 is TGTGCCAGCAGTTCCGGTCGACTGGGCCTTCCCCATCAGCCCCAGCATTTT. Variable domain in full (rest from reference TRBV5-6 and TRBJ1-5): DAGVTQSPTHLIKTRGQQVTLRCSPKSGHDTVSWYQQALGQGPQFIFQYYEEEERQRGNFPDRFSGHQFPNYSSELNVNALLLGDSALYLCASSSGRLGLPHQPQHFGDGTRLSIL.

This clonotype was found many times. This chain connects TRBV20-1 to TRBJ1-2; TRBD1 agrees at 8 bases. The V segment lost 4 bases and the J segment 7 bases; nucleotides outside the gene matches: 5. Germline values: CDR1 DFQATT, CDR2 SNEGSKA (reference sequence). The CDR3 has 12 amino acids. CDR3 region: CSATGGKGGYTF. CDR3 bases: TGCAGTGCTACAGGGGGCAAAGGTGGCTACACCTTC.

This clonotype was observed many times. This chain links TRBV2 with TRBJ1-5, with D hard to call. The CDR3 sequence is 13 residues long. V lost 5 bases and J lost 6, with 11 bases in between. CDR1 SNHLY and CDR2 FYNNEI come from the germline V gene. CDR3 sequence reads: CASSSILLQPQHF. The CDR3 DNA reads TGTGCCAGCAGTTCTATCCTGCTTCAGCCCCAGCATTTT.

This clonotype was counted a few times. The chain is built from TRBV5-1 and TRBJ2-7; no definite D call. With 4 bases removed from V and 2 bases from J, the gap between germline ends came to 10 bases. Germline assignment: CDR1 SGHRS and CDR2 YFSETQ. This CDR3 comprises 13 residues. As DNA, the CDR3 is TGCGCCAGCAGCCGGGTAGGAACCTACGAGCAGTACTTC. This translates into CASSRVGTYEQYF.

This sequence joins TRBV28 and TRBJ2-7; D remains ambiguous. The germline V gene has CDR1 MDHEN and CDR2 SYDVKM. Trimming pared 6 bases from V and 3 bases from J, leaving 12 bases between. CDR3 size: 13 residues. As DNA, the CDR3 is TGTGCCAGCAGACGGCCTGATCACTACGAGCAGTACTTC. Its protein is CASRRPDHYEQYF. Full variable domain (outside the CDR3, taken from reference TRBV28 and TRBJ2-7): DVKVTQSSRYLVKRTGEKVFLECVQDMDHENMFWYRQDPGLGLRLIYFSYDVKMKEKGDIPEGYSVSREKKERFSLILESASTNQTSMYLCASRRPDHYEQYFGPGTRLTVT.